Listed below are T cell receptor beta chains from one sample, sequenced in a study of blood T cell repertoires in COVID-19. Produced via immunoSEQ multiplex PCR; TCRdb's table is partial and in-frame only. The sample has roughly 260,000 clones, approximately 86% seen once. The sample taken for sequencing was peripheral blood. The receptors come from a woman over 75 with active or convalescent COVID-19. The CDR3 runs from the conserved cysteine through the conserved F or W. D genes are given only for firm matches. Some rows mark clone size as missing; the rest say once, few, many or name a class of expanded clone.

v_gene	abundance	j_gene	d_gene	CDR3aa	CDR3nt
TRBV5-4	.	TRBJ1-1	TRBD1	CASSRPGQGYEAFF	TGTGCCAGCAGCAGGCCGGGACAGGGGTATGAAGCTTTCTTT
TRBV19	.	TRBJ2-3	.	CASSTGGTEGDTQYF	TGTGCCAGTAGTACTGGGGGGACAGAGGGAGATACGCAGTATTTT
TRBV19	few	TRBJ1-1	TRBD1	CASSMGQGEAFF	TGTGCCAGTAGTATGGGACAGGGTGAAGCTTTCTTT
TRBV2	.	TRBJ2-2	.	CASSEWSQENTGELFF	TGTGCCAGCAGTGAATGGTCACAGGAGAACACCGGGGAGCTGTTTTTT
TRBV5-1	.	TRBJ1-2	.	CASSLGEGSTYGYTF	TGCGCCAGCAGCTTGGGGGAGGGTTCAACCTATGGCTACACCTTC
TRBV5-4	few	TRBJ2-7	.	CASSRRDTSYEQYF	TGTGCCAGCAGCCGCAGGGACACCTCCTACGAGCAGTACTTC
TRBV3-1/TRBV3-2	.	TRBJ2-1	TRBD1	CASSQDPGWDRTYNEQFF	TGTGCCAGCAGCCAAGACCCCGGCTGGGACAGGACCTACAATGAGCAGTTCTTC
TRBV18	.	TRBJ2-2	TRBD2	CASSPPMGGDTGELFF	TGTGCCAGCTCACCACCGATGGGAGGGGATACCGGGGAGCTGTTTTTT
TRBV6-1	once	TRBJ2-1	TRBD1	CASSEAGTGWDEQFF	TGTGCCAGCAGTGAGGCCGGGACAGGGTGGGATGAGCAGTTCTTC
TRBV6-1	.	TRBJ1-5	TRBD1	CASSEGQGGQQPQHF	TGTGCCAGCAGTGAAGGACAGGGGGGACAGCAGCCCCAGCATTTT
TRBV18	once	TRBJ1-6	TRBD1	CASSPGQGIGSPLHF	TGTGCCAGCTCACCGGGACAGGGAATAGGTTCACCCCTCCACTTT
TRBV28	.	TRBJ1-1	.	CATLGGTNTEAFF	TGTGCCACCCTCGGGGGAACGAACACTGAAGCTTTCTTT
TRBV5-1	.	TRBJ1-1	.	CASSSDPGKMNTEAFF	TGCGCCAGCAGCTCCGATCCCGGGAAGATGAACACTGAAGCTTTCTTT
TRBV11-1	few	TRBJ1-2	TRBD1	CASSLFFGQGLNGYTF	TGTGCCAGCAGCTTATTTTTCGGACAGGGTTTAAATGGCTACACCTTC
TRBV5-6	.	TRBJ1-6	.	CASSLWYRASSYNSPLHF	TGTGCCAGCAGCTTGTGGTACAGGGCTAGCTCCTATAATTCACCCCTCCACTTT
TRBV9	.	TRBJ1-3	.	CASSGPGLANTIYF	TGTGCCAGCAGCGGACCAGGGTTGGCGAACACCATATATTTT
TRBV5-1	.	TRBJ2-3	TRBD2	CASSSGGGADTQYF	TGCGCCAGCAGCTCAGGCGGGGGGGCAGATACGCAGTATTTT
TRBV3-1/TRBV3-2	.	TRBJ2-1	.	CASSAGPENEQFF	TGTGCCAGCAGCGCCGGTCCGGAGAATGAGCAGTTCTTC
TRBV7-2	.	TRBJ1-1	.	CASRTGGGMDTEAFF	TGTGCCAGCAGGACAGGTGGGGGTATGGACACTGAAGCTTTCTTT
TRBV5-1	.	TRBJ2-3	TRBD2	CASSQTSGSTDTQYF	TGCGCCAGCAGCCAGACTAGCGGGAGCACAGATACGCAGTATTTT
TRBV2	.	TRBJ2-2	TRBD1	CASSIGQGTGELFF	TGTGCCAGCAGTATTGGACAGGGGACCGGGGAGCTGTTTTTT
TRBV28	.	TRBJ2-1	.	CASSLTHYNEQFF	TGTGCCAGCAGTTTAACTCACTACAATGAGCAGTTCTTC
TRBV19	.	TRBJ2-3	TRBD2	CASSVPGLAETLPRADTQYF	TGTGCCAGTAGTGTACCGGGACTAGCGGAAACTCTTCCTAGGGCAGATACGCAGTATTTT
TRBV7-8	.	TRBJ1-1	.	CASSLDRQASILPEAFF	TGTGCCAGCAGCTTAGATCGCCAGGCTTCGATTTTGCCTGAAGCTTTCTTT
TRBV19	.	TRBJ1-2	TRBD1	CASRAGTGLYGYTF	TGTGCCAGTAGAGCCGGGACAGGGTTATATGGCTACACCTTC
TRBV18	.	TRBJ2-1	.	CASSPSSDEQFF	TGTGCCAGCTCACCTTCTAGCGATGAGCAGTTCTTC
TRBV2	.	TRBJ2-4	TRBD2	CASSDLAGVKNIQYF	TGTGCCAGCAGTGATTTAGCGGGAGTGAAAAACATTCAGTACTTC
TRBV5-1	.	TRBJ1-2	.	CASSPGVYNYGYTF	TGCGCCAGCAGCCCAGGGGTTTATAACTATGGCTACACCTTC